This TCR beta chain was recovered during a study of PD-1 blockade in classical Hodgkin lymphoma. Some clones are missing from TCRdb's copy, which holds only in-frame ones; the method was immunoSEQ multiplex PCR. Of 80,000 to 100,000 clones listed, 80% to 95% are singletons. Every one of the patients relapsed after autologous stem cell transplantation (brentuximab vedotin exposure was variable). The source was peripheral blood mononuclear cells (PBMCs), collected at baseline. The receptor's source is a human donor with classical Hodgkin lymphoma.

The CDR3 loop reads CASSFDGGYGYTF. The CDR3 nucleotides read TGTGCCAGCAGCTTTGACGGAGGTTATGGCTACACCTTC. The chain couples TRBV11-3 to TRBJ1-2, with D hard to call. With 3 bases removed from V and 5 bases from J, the gap between germline ends came to 10 bases. This CDR3 contains 13 residues. Germline V gene data show CDR1 as SGHNT and CDR2 as YENEEA.